One sample yielded the 20 T cell receptor beta chains listed below, sequenced in a study of cytotoxic CD8 clonotypes in ibrutinib-treated CLL. The method was immunoSEQ multiplex PCR; TCRdb's version includes in-frame clones alone and lacks a portion of them. The sample shows about 84,000 clones, more than 70% of them seen only once. Sequenced material: PBMCs, taken before ibrutinib treatment. The origin of the receptors is a human donor with chronic lymphocytic leukemia.

The chain joins TRBV28 to TRBJ1-3, with 8 bases that match TRBD1. The ends lost 1 base at V and 4 bases at J; junction bases unmatched: 9. CDR3 length: 17 amino acids. Germline CDR1 reads MDHEN; CDR2 reads SYDVKM. The CDR3 here is CASSLLTDRGRGNTIYF. As DNA, the CDR3 is TGTGCCAGCAGTTTATTAACAGACAGGGGTCGGGGAAACACCATATATTTT.

The J gene is TRBJ2-7, the V gene TRBV5-4; D is perhaps TRBD1 (5 bases). The CDR3 is 12 amino acids. Between the trimmed V and J ends, which lost 6 bases and 3 bases, there was a span of 10 bases. Germline values: CDR1 SGHNT, CDR2 YYREEE (reference sequence). This CDR3 reads CASNPRGYEQYF. The CDR3 region has the DNA TGTGCCAGCAACCCTAGGGGCTACGAGCAGTACTTC.

The J gene is TRBJ2-5, the V gene TRBV4-2; D is ambiguous. V was shortened by 0 bases and J by 5 bases, with 16 bases between the two germline ends. The CDR3 runs 16 residues. Germline values: CDR1 LGHNA, CDR2 YNFKEQ. The CDR3 protein is CASSQEMLSARETQYF. DNA of the CDR3: TGTGCCAGCAGCCAAGAGATGTTGTCAGCACGGGAGACCCAGTACTTC.

As for this clone: The junction and the germline gene differ at one end; a read error may be behind it. J is TRBJ2-5 and V is TRBV7-8; 12 nucleotides align to TRBD2. CDR3 size: 14 residues. Germline V gene data show CDR1 as SGHVS and CDR2 as FQNEAQ. CDR3 residues: CASSLAGGVETQYF. The DNA of the CDR3 is TGTGCCAGCAGCCTAGCGGGAGGGGTGGAGACCCAGTACTTC.

This clone is a singleton in its sample. The V and J genes are TRBV30 and TRBJ2-2, with 7 nucleotides matching TRBD2. V lost 2 bases, J lost 4 bases, and 7 bases stayed unmatched. Germline-derived CDR1 and CDR2 are GTSNPN and SVGIG (reference sequence). This CDR3 has 15 amino acids. For the CDR3, the DNA is TGTGCCTGGAGTACGTCTAGCGGTGTCACCGGGGAGCTGTTTTTT. This sequence encodes CAWSTSSGVTGELFF.

The chain is built from TRBV9 and TRBJ2-1; D is perhaps TRBD1 (5 bases). The CDR3 runs to 14 residues. V lost 4 bases to trimming and J lost 4 bases, with 12 bases between them. Germline V lookup: CDR1 SGDLS, CDR2 YYNGEE. The DNA of the CDR3 is TGTGCCAGCAGCCCTATGGGGCATTACAATGAGCAGTTCTTC. This translates into CASSPMGHYNEQFF.

This chain uses TRBV29-1 with TRBJ1-3; D remains unclear. The CDR3 sequence is 14 residues long. V was cut by 1 base and J by 1 base, with 8 bases left in between. Germline CDR1 and CDR2: SQVTM and ANQGSEA. CDR3 residues: CSVEGFQSGNTIYF. The CDR3 nucleotides read TGCAGCGTTGAAGGCTTTCAGTCTGGAAACACCATATATTTT.

V and J are TRBV19 and TRBJ2-7; 7 bases map to TRBD1. V was clipped by 6 bases and J by 2 bases; unmatched bases: 7. Germline assignment: CDR1 LNHDA and CDR2 SQIVND (reference sequence). There are 14 residues in the CDR3. The CDR3 bases are TGTGCCAGTAGGGTGACAGGGCCCCCCTACGAGCAGTACTTC. It encodes CASRVTGPPYEQYF.

This clone was picked up one time. Other DNA variants within this sample encode the same CDR3. The chain uses TRBV7-2 and TRBJ1-1, with D unresolved. The germline CDR1 and CDR2 sequences are SGHTA and FQGNSA. With 2 bases removed from V and 2 bases from J, the gap between germline ends came to 6 bases. This CDR3 has 13 amino acids. CDR3 coding DNA: TGTGCCAGCAGCTTATGGGGAAACACTGAAGCTTTCTTT. Protein product: CASSLWGNTEAFF.

This rearrangement joins TRBV7-6 to TRBJ2-7, with D uncertain. The V gene lost 5 bases and the J gene lost 5 bases, with 19 bases spanning the gap. This CDR3 contains 15 residues. The V gene's germline CDR1 is SGHVS and CDR2 FNYEAQ. CDR3 DNA: TGTGCCAGCAGCCCGACGGTGGTAACGATCGACGAGCAGTACTTC. Residues: CASSPTVVTIDEQYF.

This chain links TRBV25-1 with TRBJ1-1; no clear D gene. Germline-derived CDR1 and CDR2 are MGHDK and SYGVNS. The V gene lost 3 bases and the J gene lost 8 bases, with 4 bases spanning the gap. The CDR3 is 10 residues long. The CDR3 coding sequence is TGTGCCAGCAGTGAGGGGGAAGCTTTCTTT. The encoded protein is CASSEGEAFF.

The chain employs TRBV7-2 and TRBJ2-7; perhaps D is TRBD1 or TRBD2 (5 bases each). Germline V lookup: CDR1 SGHTA, CDR2 FQGNSA. V gave up 5 bases and J gave up 2 bases, with 16 bases separating them. This CDR3 region has 15 residues. The CDR3 is CASSEAGTATYEQYF. Here the CDR3 DNA reads TGTGCCAGCAGCGAGGCCGGGACGGCTACCTACGAGCAGTACTTC.

V is TRBV11-3 and J is TRBJ2-1; 8 bases align to TRBD2. V trimming: 7 bases; J trimming: 2 bases; junction bases outside the gene matches: 10. CDR3 length equals 16 residues. Germline V gene sequence: CDR1 SGHNT, CDR2 YENEEA. CDR3 protein: CASTPRAGGPYNEQFF. The CDR3 coding sequence is TGTGCCAGCACCCCCAGGGCGGGAGGCCCCTACAATGAGCAGTTCTTC.

This clone was seen a single time. The rearrangement uses TRBV10-2 and TRBJ1-2, with 7 bases fitting TRBD1. V shed 4 bases and J 4 bases; nucleotides not matched to a gene: 9. The CDR3 covers 15 residues. CDR1 WSHSY and CDR2 SAAADI come from the germline V gene. The CDR3 sequence: CASSVDTGQTYGYTF. CDR3 nucleotide sequence: TGCGCCAGCAGTGTTGATACGGGACAGACCTATGGCTACACCTTC.

This clone is medium-sized (0.01 to 0.1%) in the sample. This chain connects TRBV4-1 to TRBJ2-1, with 8 bases aligning to TRBD2. Losses at the gene ends were 1 base for V and 4 bases for J; bases not matched to a gene: 6. This CDR3 is built from 16 residues. The germline V gene encodes CDR1 MGHRA and CDR2 YSYEKL. CDR3 bases: TGCGCCAGCAGCCAAGCGGGTAGCGGGGTGTACAATGAGCAGTTCTTC. Residues: CASSQAGSGVYNEQFF.

The V call is TRBV28, the J call TRBJ1-2; TRBD1 aligns across 9 bases. This CDR3 is 17 amino acids long. The V segment lost 1 base and the J segment 5 bases; nucleotides outside the gene matches: 11. In germline, CDR1 is MDHEN, CDR2 SYDVKM. The CDR3 DNA reads TGTGCCAGCAGTTTATTGGGACAGGGACGGGGTGGGTATGGCTACACCTTC. Its protein is CASSLLGQGRGGYGYTF.

V is TRBV29-1 and J is TRBJ1-1; 7 nucleotides agree with TRBD1. Germline CDR1 reads SQVTM; CDR2 reads ANQGSEA. The trim removed 6 bases at V and 3 bases at J, leaving 7 bases unmatched. The CDR3 has 13 amino acids. The CDR3 bases are TGCAGCGTAGCTGACAGGGATTACACTGAAGCTTTCTTT. As protein: CSVADRDYTEAFF.

The chain's CDR3 is CASSVQGANSNQPQHF. DNA of the CDR3: TGTGCCAGCAGTGTTCAGGGGGCGAATAGCAATCAGCCCCAGCATTTT. The chain combines TRBV2 with TRBJ1-5, with 8 positions matching TRBD1. This CDR3 spans 16 amino acids. CDR1 is SNHLY, CDR2 FYNNEI, per germline. With V trimmed by 4 bases and J by 0 bases, 5 bases remained unmatched.

The rearrangement joins TRBV19 to TRBJ1-4, with a weak D call TRBD1 (5 bases). Germline V gene data show CDR1 as LNHDA and CDR2 as SQIVND (reference sequence). This CDR3 has 14 residues. Trimming took off 3 bases at V and 7 bases at J, with 12 bases between the two ends. The CDR3 protein is CASSMARVGEKLFF. DNA for the CDR3: TGTGCCAGTAGTATGGCCAGGGTGGGTGAAAAACTGTTTTTT.

This CDR3 is CASSIDQYNNEKLFF. The CDR3 DNA follows: TGTGCCAGCAGCATCGACCAGTACAATAATGAAAAACTGTTTTTT. The chain recombines TRBV27 with TRBJ1-4; no firm D call. The germline gives CDR1 MNHEY, CDR2 SMNVEV (reference sequence). Trimming took off 6 bases at V and 4 bases at J, with 15 bases between the two ends. The CDR3 loop spans 15 amino acids.